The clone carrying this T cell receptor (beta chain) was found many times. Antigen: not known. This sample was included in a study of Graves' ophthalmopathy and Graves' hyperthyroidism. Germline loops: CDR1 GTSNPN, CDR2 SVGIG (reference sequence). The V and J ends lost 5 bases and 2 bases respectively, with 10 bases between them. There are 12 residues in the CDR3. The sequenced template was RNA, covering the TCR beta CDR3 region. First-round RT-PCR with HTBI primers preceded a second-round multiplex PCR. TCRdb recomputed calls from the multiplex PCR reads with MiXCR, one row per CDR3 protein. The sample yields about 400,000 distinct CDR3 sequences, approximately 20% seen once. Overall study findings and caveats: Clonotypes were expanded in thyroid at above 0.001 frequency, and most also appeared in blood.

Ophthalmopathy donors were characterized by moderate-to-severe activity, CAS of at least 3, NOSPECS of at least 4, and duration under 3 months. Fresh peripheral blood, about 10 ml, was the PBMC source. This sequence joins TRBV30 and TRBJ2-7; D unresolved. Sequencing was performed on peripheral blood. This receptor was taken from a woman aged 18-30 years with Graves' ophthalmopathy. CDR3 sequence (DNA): TGTGCCTGGCAGTTCTCCCCCTACGAGCAGTACTTC. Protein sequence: CAWQFSPYEQYF. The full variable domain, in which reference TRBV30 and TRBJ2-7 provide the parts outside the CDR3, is SQTIHQWPATLVQPVGSPLSLECTVEGTSNPNLYWYRQAAGRGLQLLFYSVGIGQISSEVPQNLSASRPQDRQFILSSKKLLLSDSGFYLCAWQFSPYEQYFGPGTRLTVT.